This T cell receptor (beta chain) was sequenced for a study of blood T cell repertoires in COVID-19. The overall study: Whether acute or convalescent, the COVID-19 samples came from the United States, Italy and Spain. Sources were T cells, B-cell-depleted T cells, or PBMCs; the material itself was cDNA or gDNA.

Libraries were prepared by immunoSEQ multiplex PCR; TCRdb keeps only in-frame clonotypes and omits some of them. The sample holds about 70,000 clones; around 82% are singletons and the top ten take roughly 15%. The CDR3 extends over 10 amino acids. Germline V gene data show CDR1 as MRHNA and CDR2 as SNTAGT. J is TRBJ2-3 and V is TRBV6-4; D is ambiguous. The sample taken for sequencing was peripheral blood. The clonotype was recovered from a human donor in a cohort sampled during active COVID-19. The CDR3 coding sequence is TGTCCCCCCCGCGCTAATACGCAGTATTTT. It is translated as CPPRANTQYF.